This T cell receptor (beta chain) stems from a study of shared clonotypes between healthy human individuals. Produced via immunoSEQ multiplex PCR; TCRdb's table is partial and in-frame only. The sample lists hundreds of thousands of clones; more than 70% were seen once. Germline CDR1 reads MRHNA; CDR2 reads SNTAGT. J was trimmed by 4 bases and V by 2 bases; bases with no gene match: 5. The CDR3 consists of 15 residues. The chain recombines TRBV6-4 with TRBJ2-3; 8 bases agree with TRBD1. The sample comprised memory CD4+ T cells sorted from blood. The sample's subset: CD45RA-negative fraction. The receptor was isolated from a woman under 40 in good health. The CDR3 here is CASSDGQGAADTQYF. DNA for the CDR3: TGTGCCAGCAGTGACGGGCAGGGGGCGGCAGATACGCAGTATTTT.